The source of this TCR beta chain is a study of control samples from healthy donors and cancer patients. Profiled with immunoSEQ multiplex PCR; TCRdb holds only in-frame clones, not every one. Counted here are some 66,000 clones, 85% occurring once; the ten biggest clones make up approximately 5%. This CDR3 region has 12 residues. V gave up 4 bases and J gave up 5 bases, with 8 bases separating them. Germline CDR1 and CDR2: SGHNT and YYREEE (reference sequence). Material for sequencing was blood. V usage is TRBV5-4 and J usage is TRBJ2-3; D not certain. This TCR came from a man in his forties or fifties in good health. CDR3 region: CASSPTGDTQYF. CDR3 DNA: TGTGCCAGCAGCCCTACGGGAGATACGCAGTATTTT. Full variable domain (outside the CDR3, taken from reference TRBV5-4 and TRBJ2-3): ETGVTQSPTHLIKTRGQQVTLRCSSQSGHNTVSWYQQALGQGPQFIFQYYREEENGRGNFPPRFSGLQFPNYSSELNVNALELDDSALYLCASSPTGDTQYFGPGTRLTVL.